The clone carrying this TCR beta chain was counted ten times or more. Its antigen is as yet unknown. The source of the sample is a study of metastatic and nonmetastatic thyroid tumors. About the research overall: Where malignant and benign thyroid patients were concerned, repertoires were compared across blood and tumor or nodule tissue. Notes on the study in general: Reportedly, malignant thyroid tumors had significantly higher TCR beta diversity than benign nodules, in blood and tumor.

All patients were treatment-naive before thyroid surgery. TCRdb re-clonotyped the PCR reads through MiXCR. This table has under 30,000 clones, 15% appearing once. V lost 10 bases to trimming and J lost 5 bases; unmatched junction nucleotides: 3. Germline CDR1 MNHNS, CDR2 SASEGT. This CDR3 comprises 11 residues. The sequence came from a male donor with papillary thyroid cancer or a benign thyroid nodule (not recorded which). Some clones in this sample may be carry-over from other donors' samples. Sequencing used blood. This chain connects TRBV6-1 to TRBJ1-1; 8 nucleotides agree with TRBD1. CDR3 region: CAITGGTEAFF. DNA for the CDR3: TGTGCCATCACAGGGGGGACTGAAGCTTTCTTT.